The 21 T cell receptor beta chains below all came from one sample that was sequenced in a study of blood T cell repertoires in COVID-19. The repertoire was sequenced with immunoSEQ multiplex PCR; TCRdb's copy has only in-frame clones and lacks some. The sample holds some 87,000 clones, 70% to 90% seen once. The sequencing input was peripheral blood. All receptors derive from a human donor with COVID-19, enrolled during active disease. The donor label of this sample is uncertain.

J is TRBJ1-5 and V is TRBV2; D not resolved. There are 15 residues in the CDR3. The V gene's germline CDR1 is SNHLY and CDR2 FYNNEI. With 6 bases removed from V and 2 bases from J, the gap between germline ends came to 14 bases. CDR3 region: CASSGGDLGNQPQHF. CDR3 DNA: TGTGCCAGCAGCGGCGGGGATTTGGGCAATCAGCCCCAGCATTTT.

The genes are TRBV10-1 and TRBJ2-7; D possibly corresponds to TRBD2 (5 bases). The CDR3 has 13 amino acids. Trimming removed 2 bases from V and 5 bases from J, with 10 bases in between. From germline, CDR1 is WNHNN and CDR2 SYGVQD (reference sequence). The DNA for the CDR3 is TGCGCCAGCAGTGAGGAGTGGGGAGACGAGCAGTACTTC. Its translation: CASSEEWGDEQYF.

This chain connects TRBV20-1 to TRBJ1-2; D remains ambiguous. This CDR3 spans 10 amino acids. The germline V and J ends were trimmed by 7 bases and 6 bases, with 9 bases remaining between them. Germline CDR1 and CDR2: DFQATT and SNEGSKA (reference sequence). The CDR3 DNA is TGCAGTGGCGGGAGGAATGGCTACACCTTC. Translating gives CSGGRNGYTF.

The chain has TRBV3-1 (or the pseudogene TRBV3-2) and TRBJ2-1; 10 bases line up with TRBD2. The germline V gene has CDR1 LGHDT and CDR2 YNNKEL (reference sequence). The CDR3 runs to 14 residues. The V and J ends lost 3 bases and 6 bases, in that order; junction bases with no gene match: 2. The CDR3 DNA reads as TGTGCCAGCAGCCAGGGACTAGCGATCAATGAGCAGTTCTTC. Translated: CASSQGLAINEQFF.

The chain joins TRBV28 to TRBJ1-2; D gene uncertain. V was clipped by 6 bases and J by 7 bases, with 12 bases between them. The germline CDR1 and CDR2 sequences are MDHEN and SYDVKM. The CDR3 extends over 12 amino acids. CDR3 region: CASSKQSLGYTF. The CDR3 region has the DNA TGTGCCAGCAGCAAACAGTCGCTTGGCTACACCTTC.

This chain links TRBV29-1 with TRBJ1-3, with D uncertain. V dropped 6 bases and J dropped 3 bases, with 12 bases sitting between them. Germline assignment: CDR1 SQVTM and CDR2 ANQGSEA. This CDR3 spans 13 amino acids. In nucleotides, the CDR3 is TGCAGCGTGTCTTCGACGGGTGGAAACACCATATATTTT. Encoded protein: CSVSSTGGNTIYF.

The chain recombines TRBV11-2 with TRBJ2-7; no firm D call. This CDR3 has 14 residues. The V end lost 4 bases, the J end lost 3 bases, and 13 bases lay between the germline ends. Germline CDR1 and CDR2: SGHAT and FQNNGV. The DNA of the CDR3 is TGTGCCAGCAGCTCTGGGCCCTCAGGCTACGAGCAGTACTTC. This sequence encodes CASSSGPSGYEQYF.

This clone was seen just once. V gene TRBV9 combines with J gene TRBJ2-2, with 10 bases that match TRBD1. Germline CDR1 and CDR2: SGDLS and YYNGEE. The CDR3 totals 19 residues. The V and J ends lost 0 bases and 0 bases, in that order; junction bases with no gene match: 8. CDR3 coding DNA: TGTGCCAGCAGCGTAGAGACCGGGACAGGGGACTCGAACACCGGGGAGCTGTTTTTT. Its translation is CASSVETGTGDSNTGELFF.

V is TRBV3-1 (or the pseudogene TRBV3-2) and J is TRBJ2-3; the match to TRBD2 covers 12 bases. J lost 7 bases, V lost 1 base, and 3 bases had no gene match. The CDR3 is 15 residues long. CDR1 is LGHDT and CDR2 is YNNKEL in the germline V gene (reference sequence). CDR3 sequence: CASSQGTSGIYTQYF. The CDR3 nucleotides read TGTGCCAGCAGCCAAGGGACTAGCGGGATATATACGCAGTATTTT.

This clone appeared a single time. The chain joins TRBV5-1 to TRBJ2-7; 8 bases line up with TRBD1. Germline CDR1 and CDR2: SGHRS and YFSETQ. The CDR3 runs 14 residues. The V segment lost 5 bases and the J segment 1 base; nucleotides outside the gene matches: 5. The CDR3 is CASRPRQGSYEQYF. For the CDR3, the DNA is TGCGCCAGCAGGCCTCGACAGGGGTCCTACGAGCAGTACTTC.

The chain has TRBV2 and TRBJ1-2; no clear D. Germline V gene lookup returns CDR1 SNHLY and CDR2 FYNNEI. The CDR3 is made up of 13 amino acids. V lost 4 bases and J lost 4, with 10 bases in between. The CDR3 is CASSGYSVYGYTF. The DNA for the CDR3 is TGTGCCAGCAGTGGTTACTCCGTCTATGGCTACACCTTC.

This CDR3 is CASSPRQGGGNQPQHF. DNA for the CDR3: TGTGCCAGCAGCCCTAGACAGGGAGGAGGCAATCAGCCCCAGCATTTT. V and J are TRBV6-6 and TRBJ1-5, with 7 bases that match TRBD1. Germline assignment: CDR1 MNHNY and CDR2 SVGAGI (reference sequence). The CDR3 is made up of 16 amino acids. V trimming: 6 bases; J trimming: 2 bases; junction bases outside the gene matches: 10.

The rearrangement links TRBV5-6 to TRBJ1-4; the D is unclear. CDR3 size: 15 residues. Germline CDR1 SGHDT, CDR2 YYEEEE. V was clipped by 4 bases and J by 4 bases, with 14 bases between them. The CDR3: CASSIPSGNNEKLFF. The DNA of the CDR3 is TGTGCCAGCAGCATCCCGAGCGGGAATAATGAAAAACTGTTTTTT.

This rearrangement joins TRBV7-9 to TRBJ1-2; no firm D call. Trimming cost V 3 bases and J 4 bases, with 12 bases left between them. Germline CDR1 is SEHNR and CDR2 is FQNEAQ (reference sequence). This CDR3 region has 14 residues. CDR3 DNA: TGTGCCAGCAGCTTGGAGGGTTCGGGCTATGGCTACACCTTC. It yields the protein CASSLEGSGYGYTF.

V usage is TRBV6-1 and J usage is TRBJ1-1; 11 nucleotides align to TRBD1. Unmatched junction bases numbered 3, after V lost 3 bases and J lost 6 bases. This CDR3 is 14 amino acids long. CDR1 and CDR2 (germline): MNHNS, SASEGT. For the CDR3, the DNA is TGTGCCAGCAGTGAGGGGACAGGGGGTGCTGAAGCTTTCTTT. It is translated as CASSEGTGGAEAFF.

The genes are TRBV5-1 and TRBJ1-4; 7 bases are a match to TRBD1. Germline lookup yields CDR1 SGHRS and CDR2 YFSETQ. The CDR3 runs to 15 residues. V was clipped by 2 bases and J by 7 bases; unmatched bases: 8. CDR3: CASSFSTGRGEKLFF. In DNA, the CDR3 is TGCGCCAGCAGCTTCTCGACAGGGCGGGGTGAAAAACTGTTTTTT.

The genes are TRBV19 and TRBJ1-2, with 8 nucleotides matching TRBD1. The trim removed 5 bases at V and 2 bases at J, leaving 10 bases unmatched. Germline V gene data show CDR1 as LNHDA and CDR2 as SQIVND (reference sequence). The CDR3 totals 16 residues. The CDR3 loop reads CASSPGQGALNYGYTF. The DNA of the CDR3 is TGTGCCAGTAGTCCGGGGCAGGGGGCCTTAAACTATGGCTACACCTTC.

CDR3 coding DNA: TGTGCCAGCAGTCCCGCTCCTGACAGCCCCTACGAGCAGTACTTC. It yields the protein CASSPAPDSPYEQYF. The chain joins TRBV6-5 to TRBJ2-7; the D gene is possibly TRBD1 (5 bases). The germline V gene encodes CDR1 MNHEY and CDR2 SVGAGI. The CDR3 is made up of 15 amino acids. V was pared by 5 bases and J by 2 bases, with 16 bases between.

V gene TRBV11-3 combines with J gene TRBJ2-1; no firm D call. Germline V gene data show CDR1 as SGHNT and CDR2 as YENEEA. The V end was cut by 1 base, the J end by 5 bases, with 6 bases between. This CDR3 has 13 amino acids. CDR3: CASSLGADNEQFF. The CDR3 coding sequence is TGTGCCAGCAGCTTAGGGGCAGACAATGAGCAGTTCTTC.

This clone came up once. The V and J genes are TRBV6-5 and TRBJ1-1; maybe TRBD1 (6 bases). From germline, CDR1 is MNHEY and CDR2 SVGAGI. Deletions cut 7 bases from V and 0 bases from J, with 12 bases between. The CDR3 extends over 14 amino acids. This chain's CDR3 is CASTRTVLNTEAFF. CDR3 DNA sequence: TGTGCCAGCACCAGGACAGTCCTGAACACTGAAGCTTTCTTT.

This chain links TRBV6-5 with TRBJ1-2, with 7 bases that match TRBD1. Germline V gene lookup returns CDR1 MNHEY and CDR2 SVGAGI. V gave up 6 bases and J gave up 4 bases; unmatched junction bases: 11. This CDR3 region has 15 residues. This CDR3 is CASRHDREWGYGYTF. CDR3 coding DNA: TGTGCCAGCAGACACGACAGGGAGTGGGGCTATGGCTACACCTTC.